The rows below give T cell receptor beta chains drawn from one sample of a study of blood T cell repertoires in COVID-19. Measured with immunoSEQ multiplex PCR; TCRdb has only the in-frame clones, and not every one. The table records about 310,000 clones, roughly 90% of them present only once. The sample consisted of PBMCs or T cells enriched from blood (not recorded which). Receptor source: a woman aged 30 to 39 who had recovered from COVID-19. CDR3s include the opening cysteine and the closing phenylalanine or tryptophan. A D gene is named only where the DNA matches it firmly.

cdr3_aa: CASSASAGAQVTGELFF
cdr3_nt: TGTGCCAGCAGCGCTTCGGCGGGAGCCCAGGTCACCGGGGAGCTGTTTTTT
d_call: TRBD2
v_call: TRBV2
j_call: TRBJ2-2

cdr3_aa: CSVPGLDSPLHF
cdr3_nt: TGCAGCGTCCCAGGGTTAGATTCACCCCTCCACTTT
d_call: -
v_call: TRBV29-1
j_call: TRBJ1-6

cdr3_aa: CASGLVAGVKEYSNQPQHF
cdr3_nt: TGTGCTAGTGGTTTGGTGGCGGGGGTGAAGGAGTATAGCAATCAGCCCCAGCATTTT
d_call: -
v_call: TRBV12-5
j_call: TRBJ1-5

cdr3_aa: CSVQMGQTGGGYTF
cdr3_nt: TGCAGCGTTCAAATGGGACAAACCGGCGGTGGCTACACCTTC
d_call: -
v_call: TRBV29-1
j_call: TRBJ1-2

cdr3_aa: CATSREYPTGGSYEQYF
cdr3_nt: TGTGCCACCAGCAGAGAGTACCCCACAGGGGGCTCCTACGAGCAGTACTTC
d_call: TRBD1
v_call: TRBV15
j_call: TRBJ2-7

cdr3_aa: CATSRDGETQYF
cdr3_nt: TGTGCCACCAGCAGAGACGGGGAGACCCAGTACTTC
d_call: -
v_call: TRBV15
j_call: TRBJ2-5

cdr3_aa: CASQFHRGRGEETQYF
cdr3_nt: TGTGCCAGCCAATTCCACAGGGGAAGAGGCGAAGAGACCCAGTACTTC
d_call: TRBD1
v_call: TRBV2
j_call: TRBJ2-5

cdr3_aa: CASSFDRDSNQPQHF
cdr3_nt: TGTGCCAGCAGCTTCGACAGGGATAGCAATCAGCCCCAGCATTTT
d_call: TRBD1
v_call: TRBV7-8
j_call: TRBJ1-5

cdr3_aa: CASSRLLTGSITDTQYF
cdr3_nt: TGTGCCAGCAGCCGATTACTGACAGGGAGCATAACAGATACGCAGTATTTT
d_call: TRBD1
v_call: TRBV7-9
j_call: TRBJ2-3

cdr3_aa: CSVGRGVNTGELFF
cdr3_nt: TGCAGCGTCGGCAGGGGCGTCAACACCGGGGAGCTGTTTTTT
d_call: -
v_call: TRBV29-1
j_call: TRBJ2-2